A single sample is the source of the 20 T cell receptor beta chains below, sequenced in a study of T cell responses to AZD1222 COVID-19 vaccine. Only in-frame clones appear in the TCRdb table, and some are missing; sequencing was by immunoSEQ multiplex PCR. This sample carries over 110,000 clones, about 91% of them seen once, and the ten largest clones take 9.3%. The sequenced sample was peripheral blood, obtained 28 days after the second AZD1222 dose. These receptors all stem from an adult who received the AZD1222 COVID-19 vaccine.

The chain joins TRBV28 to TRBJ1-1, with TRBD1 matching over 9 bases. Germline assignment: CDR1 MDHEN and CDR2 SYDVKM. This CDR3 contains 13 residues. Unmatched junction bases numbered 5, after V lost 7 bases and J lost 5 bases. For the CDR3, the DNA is TGTGCCAGCACCGGACAGGGGTGGACTGAAGCTTTCTTT. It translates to CASTGQGWTEAFF.

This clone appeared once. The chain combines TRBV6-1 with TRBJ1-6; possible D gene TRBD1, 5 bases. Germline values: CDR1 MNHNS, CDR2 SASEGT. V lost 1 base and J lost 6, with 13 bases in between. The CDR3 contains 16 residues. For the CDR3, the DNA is TGTGCCAGCAGTGAAGAAGGGATTGGGGGTAATTCACCCCTCCACTTT. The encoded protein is CASSEEGIGGNSPLHF.

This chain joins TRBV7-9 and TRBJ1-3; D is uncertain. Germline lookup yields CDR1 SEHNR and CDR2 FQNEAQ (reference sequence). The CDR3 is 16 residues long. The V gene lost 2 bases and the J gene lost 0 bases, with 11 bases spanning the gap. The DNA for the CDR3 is TGTGCCAGCAGCTTAAGCTACGGCACCTCTGGAAACACCATATATTTT. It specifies CASSLSYGTSGNTIYF.

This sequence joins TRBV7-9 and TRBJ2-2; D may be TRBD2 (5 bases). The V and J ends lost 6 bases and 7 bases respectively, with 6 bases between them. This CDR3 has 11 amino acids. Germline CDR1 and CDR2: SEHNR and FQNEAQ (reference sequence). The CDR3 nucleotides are TGTGCCAGCAGAGAGGGCGGGGAGCTGTTTTTT. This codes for CASREGGELFF.

DNA for the CDR3: TGTGCCAGCAGTGAACTAGCGGGGGCAGATACGCAGTATTTT. Encoded protein: CASSELAGADTQYF. The J gene is TRBJ2-3, the V gene TRBV6-1; 10 bases align to TRBD2. Germline trimming cut 2 bases from V and 4 bases from J; bases unmatched to any gene: 0. Germline loops: CDR1 MNHNS, CDR2 SASEGT. The length of the CDR3 is 14 residues.

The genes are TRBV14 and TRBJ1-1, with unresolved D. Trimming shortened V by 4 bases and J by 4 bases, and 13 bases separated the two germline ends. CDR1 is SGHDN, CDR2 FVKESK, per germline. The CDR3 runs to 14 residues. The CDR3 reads CASSLQASSTEAFF. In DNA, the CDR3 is TGTGCCAGCAGCCTGCAGGCTTCGAGCACTGAAGCTTTCTTT.

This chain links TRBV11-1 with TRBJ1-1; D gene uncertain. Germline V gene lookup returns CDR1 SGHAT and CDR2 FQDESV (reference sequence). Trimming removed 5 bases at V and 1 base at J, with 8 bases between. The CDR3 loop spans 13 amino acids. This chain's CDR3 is CASSPPWNTEAFF. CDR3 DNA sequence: TGTGCCAGCAGCCCTCCTTGGAACACTGAAGCTTTCTTT. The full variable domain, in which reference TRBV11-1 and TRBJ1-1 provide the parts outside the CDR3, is EAEVAQSPRYKITEKSQAVAFWCDPISGHATLYWYRQILGQGPELLVQFQDESVVDDSQLPKDRFSAERLKGVDSTLKIQPAELGDSAMYLCASSPPWNTEAFFGQGTRLTVV.

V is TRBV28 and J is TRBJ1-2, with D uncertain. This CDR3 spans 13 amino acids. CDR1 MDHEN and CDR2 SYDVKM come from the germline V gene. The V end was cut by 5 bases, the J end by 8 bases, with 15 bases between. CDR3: CASSPESRYGYTF. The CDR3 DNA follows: TGTGCCAGCAGTCCGGAATCGCGGTACGGCTACACCTTC.

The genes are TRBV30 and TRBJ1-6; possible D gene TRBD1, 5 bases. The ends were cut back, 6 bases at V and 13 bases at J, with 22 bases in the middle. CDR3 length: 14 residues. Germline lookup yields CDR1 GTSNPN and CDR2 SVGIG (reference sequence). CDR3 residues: CACETGYRSSPLHF. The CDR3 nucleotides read TGTGCCTGCGAAACAGGATATAGGTCCTCTCCCCTCCACTTT.

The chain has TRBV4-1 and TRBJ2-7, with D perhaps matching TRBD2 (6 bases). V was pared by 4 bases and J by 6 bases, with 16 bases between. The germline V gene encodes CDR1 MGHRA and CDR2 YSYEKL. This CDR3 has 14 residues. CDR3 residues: CASSPGPGGVEQYF. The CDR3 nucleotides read TGCGCCAGCAGCCCCGGACCCGGGGGAGTCGAGCAGTACTTC.

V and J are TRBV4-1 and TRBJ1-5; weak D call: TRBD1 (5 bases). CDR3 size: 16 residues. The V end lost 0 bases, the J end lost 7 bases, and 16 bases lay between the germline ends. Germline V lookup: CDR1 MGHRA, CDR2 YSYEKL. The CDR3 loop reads CASSQEKFGTGQPQHF. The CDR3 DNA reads TGCGCCAGCAGCCAAGAGAAGTTCGGGACGGGACAGCCCCAGCATTTT.

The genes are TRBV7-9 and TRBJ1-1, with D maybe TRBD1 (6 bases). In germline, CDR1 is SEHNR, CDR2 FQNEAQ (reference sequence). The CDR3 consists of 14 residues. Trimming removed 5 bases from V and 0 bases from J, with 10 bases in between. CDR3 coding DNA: TGTGCCAGCAGCCCGGACAGCGTGAACACTGAAGCTTTCTTT. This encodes CASSPDSVNTEAFF.

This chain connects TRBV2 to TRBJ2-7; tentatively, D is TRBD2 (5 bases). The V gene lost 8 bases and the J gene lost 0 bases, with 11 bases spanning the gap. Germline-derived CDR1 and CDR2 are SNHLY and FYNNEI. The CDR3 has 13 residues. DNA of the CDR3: TGTGCCAGCCGGTCGGGGAGCTCCTACGAGCAGTACTTC. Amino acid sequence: CASRSGSSYEQYF.

CDR3 protein: CASSLDGGFYEQYV. The CDR3 nucleotides are TGCGCCAGCAGCTTGGATGGGGGTTTCTACGAGCAGTACGTC. V usage is TRBV5-1 and J usage is TRBJ2-7; possibly TRBD1 or TRBD2 for D (5 bases each). The CDR3 contains 14 residues. CDR1 and CDR2 (germline): SGHRS, YFSETQ. Trimming shortened V by 0 bases and J by 3 bases, and 10 bases separated the two germline ends.

In nucleotides, the CDR3 is TGTGCCAGCAGCGGACTCTCCTACGAGCAGTACTTC. Protein: CASSGLSYEQYF. The rearrangement uses TRBV2 and TRBJ2-7, with D perhaps TRBD2 (5 bases). Deletions cut 6 bases from V and 0 bases from J, with 6 bases between. This CDR3 contains 12 residues. Looked up from germline, CDR1 is SNHLY and CDR2 is FYNNEI.

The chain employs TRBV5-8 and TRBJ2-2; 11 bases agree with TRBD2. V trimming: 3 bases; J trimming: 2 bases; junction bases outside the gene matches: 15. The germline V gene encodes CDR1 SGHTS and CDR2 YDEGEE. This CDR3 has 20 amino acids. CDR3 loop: CASSWRLAGSPPPNTGELFF. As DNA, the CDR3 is TGTGCCAGCAGCTGGAGACTAGCGGGGAGCCCTCCTCCTAACACCGGGGAGCTGTTTTTT.

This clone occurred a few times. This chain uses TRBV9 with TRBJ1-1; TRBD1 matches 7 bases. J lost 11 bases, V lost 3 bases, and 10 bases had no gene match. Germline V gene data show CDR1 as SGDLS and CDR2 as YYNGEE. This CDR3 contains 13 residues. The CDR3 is CASSAGTVGGAFF. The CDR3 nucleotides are TGTGCCAGCAGCGCAGGGACAGTGGGAGGCGCTTTCTTT.

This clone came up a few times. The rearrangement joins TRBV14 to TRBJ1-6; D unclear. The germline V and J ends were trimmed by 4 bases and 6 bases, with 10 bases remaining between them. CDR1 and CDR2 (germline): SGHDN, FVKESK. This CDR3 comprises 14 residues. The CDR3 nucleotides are TGTGCCAGCAGCCCCGGGTTAGCTAATTCACCCCTCCACTTT. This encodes CASSPGLANSPLHF.

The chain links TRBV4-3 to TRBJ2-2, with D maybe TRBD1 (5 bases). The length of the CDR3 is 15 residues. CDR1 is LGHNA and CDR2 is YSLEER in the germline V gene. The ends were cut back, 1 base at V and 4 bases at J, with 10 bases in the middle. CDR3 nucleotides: TGCGCCAGCAGCCAAGCTAGGGGCACCACCGGGGAGCTGTTTTTT. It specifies CASSQARGTTGELFF.

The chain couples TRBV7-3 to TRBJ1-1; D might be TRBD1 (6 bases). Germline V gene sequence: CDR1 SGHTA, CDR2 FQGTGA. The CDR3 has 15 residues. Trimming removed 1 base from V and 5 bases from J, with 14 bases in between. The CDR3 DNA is TGTGCCAGCAGCTTAAATGGGGGGCGTAGAACTGAAGCTTTCTTT. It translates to CASSLNGGRRTEAFF.